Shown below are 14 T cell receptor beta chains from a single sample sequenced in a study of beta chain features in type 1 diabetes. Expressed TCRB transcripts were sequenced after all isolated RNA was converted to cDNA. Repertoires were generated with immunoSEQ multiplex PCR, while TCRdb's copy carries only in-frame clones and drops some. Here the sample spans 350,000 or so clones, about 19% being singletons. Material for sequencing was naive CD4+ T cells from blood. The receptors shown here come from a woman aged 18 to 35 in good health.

CDR3 region: CARFPAGYHIYEQYF. The DNA of the CDR3 is TGTGCCCGATTTCCCGCGGGGTATCACATCTACGAGCAGTACTTC. V and J are TRBV27 and TRBJ2-7; tentative D call: TRBD2 (6 bases). Per the germline V gene, CDR1 is MNHEY and CDR2 is SMNVEV (reference sequence). Trimming removed 11 bases at V and 3 bases at J, with 23 bases between. CDR3 length: 15 residues.

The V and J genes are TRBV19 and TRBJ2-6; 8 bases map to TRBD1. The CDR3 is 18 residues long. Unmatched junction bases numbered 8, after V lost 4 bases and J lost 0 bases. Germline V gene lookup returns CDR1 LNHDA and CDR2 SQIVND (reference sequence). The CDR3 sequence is CASSTRTGSSSGANVLTF. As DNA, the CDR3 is TGTGCCAGTAGTACCCGGACAGGGTCGAGCTCTGGGGCCAACGTCCTGACTTTC. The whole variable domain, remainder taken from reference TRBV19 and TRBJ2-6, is DGGITQSPKYLFRKEGQNVTLSCEQNLNHDAMYWYRQDPGQGLRLIYYSQIVNDFQKGDIAEGYSVSREKKESFPLTVTSAQKNPTAFYLCASSTRTGSSSGANVLTFGAGSRLTVL.

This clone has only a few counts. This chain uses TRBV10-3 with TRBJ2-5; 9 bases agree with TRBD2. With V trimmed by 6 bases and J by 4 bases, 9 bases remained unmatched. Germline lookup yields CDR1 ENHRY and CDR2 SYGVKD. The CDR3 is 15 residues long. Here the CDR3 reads CAIRIKREEGETQYF. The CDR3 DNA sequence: TGTGCCATCAGAATCAAGCGGGAGGAAGGAGAGACCCAGTACTTC.

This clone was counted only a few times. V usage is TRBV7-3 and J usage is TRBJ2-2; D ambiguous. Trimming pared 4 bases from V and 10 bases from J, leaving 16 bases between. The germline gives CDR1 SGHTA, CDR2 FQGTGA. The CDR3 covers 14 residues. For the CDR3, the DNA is TGTGCCAGCAGCTCCCGAGGCGTCCTACCGGAGCTGTTTTTT. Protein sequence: CASSSRGVLPELFF.

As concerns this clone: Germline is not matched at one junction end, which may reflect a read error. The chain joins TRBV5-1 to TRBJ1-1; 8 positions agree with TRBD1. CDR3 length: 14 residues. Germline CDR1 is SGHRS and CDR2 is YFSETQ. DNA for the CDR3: TGCGCCAGCAGCTTGGGGGACAGGTCGACGCAGGAGATCTTT. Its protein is CASSLGDRSTQEIF.

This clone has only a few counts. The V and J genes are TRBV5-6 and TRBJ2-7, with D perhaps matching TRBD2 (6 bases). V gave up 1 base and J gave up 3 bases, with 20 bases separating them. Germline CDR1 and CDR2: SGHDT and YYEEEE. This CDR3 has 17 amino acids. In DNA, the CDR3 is TGTGCCAGCAGCTTGTCGGGGGAGAACCGTCCTCTCTACGAGCAGTACTTC. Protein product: CASSLSGENRPLYEQYF.

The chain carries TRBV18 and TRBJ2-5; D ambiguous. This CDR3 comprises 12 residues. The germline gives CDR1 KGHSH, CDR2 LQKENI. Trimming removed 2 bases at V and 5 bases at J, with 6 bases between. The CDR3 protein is CASSPNEETQYF. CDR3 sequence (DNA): TGTGCCAGCTCACCAAACGAGGAGACCCAGTACTTC. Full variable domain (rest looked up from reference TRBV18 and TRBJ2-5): NAGVMQNPRHLVRRRGQEARLRCSPMKGHSHVYWYRQLPEEGLKFMVYLQKENIIDESGMPKERFSAEFPKEGPSILRIQQVVRGDSAAYFCASSPNEETQYFGPGTRLLVL.

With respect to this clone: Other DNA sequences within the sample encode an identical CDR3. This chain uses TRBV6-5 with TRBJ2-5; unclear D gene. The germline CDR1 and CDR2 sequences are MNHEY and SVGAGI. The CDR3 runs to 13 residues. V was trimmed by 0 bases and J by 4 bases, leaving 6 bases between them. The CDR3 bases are TGTGCCAGCAGTTACTCGGGCCGAGAGACCCAGTACTTC. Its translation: CASSYSGRETQYF.

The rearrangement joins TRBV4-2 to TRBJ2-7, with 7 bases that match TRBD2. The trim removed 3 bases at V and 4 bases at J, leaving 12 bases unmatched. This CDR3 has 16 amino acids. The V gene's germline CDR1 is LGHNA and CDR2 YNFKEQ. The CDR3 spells CASSQSFLADKYEQYF. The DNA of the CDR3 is TGTGCCAGCAGCCAGTCATTCCTAGCGGACAAATACGAGCAGTACTTC.

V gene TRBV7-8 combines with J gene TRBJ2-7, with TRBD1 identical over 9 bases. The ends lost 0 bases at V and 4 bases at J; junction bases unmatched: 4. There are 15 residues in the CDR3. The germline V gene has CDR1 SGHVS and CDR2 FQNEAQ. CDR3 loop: CASSLATGGWYEQYF. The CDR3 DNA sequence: TGTGCCAGCAGCTTAGCGACAGGGGGGTGGTACGAGCAGTACTTC.

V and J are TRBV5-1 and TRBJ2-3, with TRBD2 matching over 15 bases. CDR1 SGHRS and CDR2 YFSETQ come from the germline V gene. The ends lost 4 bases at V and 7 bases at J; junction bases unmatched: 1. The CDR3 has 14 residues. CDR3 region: CASSGLAGGNTQYF. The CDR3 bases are TGCGCCAGCAGCGGACTAGCGGGAGGGAATACGCAGTATTTT.

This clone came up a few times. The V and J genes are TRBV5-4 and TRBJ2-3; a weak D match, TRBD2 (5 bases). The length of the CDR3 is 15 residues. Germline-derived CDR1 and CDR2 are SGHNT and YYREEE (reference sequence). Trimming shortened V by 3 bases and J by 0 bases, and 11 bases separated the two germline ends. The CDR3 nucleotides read TGTGCCAGCAGCTACCGGGATACTAGCACAGATACGCAGTATTTT. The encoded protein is CASSYRDTSTDTQYF. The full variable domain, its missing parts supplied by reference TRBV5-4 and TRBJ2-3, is ETGVTQSPTHLIKTRGQQVTLRCSSQSGHNTVSWYQQALGQGPQFIFQYYREEENGRGNFPPRFSGLQFPNYSSELNVNALELDDSALYLCASSYRDTSTDTQYFGPGTRLTVL.

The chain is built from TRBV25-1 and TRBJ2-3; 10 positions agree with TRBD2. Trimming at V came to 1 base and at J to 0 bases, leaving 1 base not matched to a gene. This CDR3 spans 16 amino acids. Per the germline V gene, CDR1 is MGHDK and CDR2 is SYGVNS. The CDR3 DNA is TGTGCCAGCAGTGAATCTAGCGGGGGTAGCACAGATACGCAGTATTTT. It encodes CASSESSGGSTDTQYF.

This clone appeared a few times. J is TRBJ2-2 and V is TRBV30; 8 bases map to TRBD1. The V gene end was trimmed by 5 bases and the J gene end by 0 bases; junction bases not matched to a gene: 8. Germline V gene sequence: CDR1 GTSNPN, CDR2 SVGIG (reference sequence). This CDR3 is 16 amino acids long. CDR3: CAWRGWTGSNTGELFF. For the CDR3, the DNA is TGTGCCTGGCGAGGCTGGACAGGGTCGAACACCGGGGAGCTGTTTTTT. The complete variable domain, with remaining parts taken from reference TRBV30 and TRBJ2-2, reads SQTIHQWPATLVQPVGSPLSLECTVEGTSNPNLYWYRQAAGRGLQLLFYSVGIGQISSEVPQNLSASRPQDRQFILSSKKLLLSDSGFYLCAWRGWTGSNTGELFFGEGSRLTVL.